The present entry profiles one TCR beta chain with its context. Antigen specificity is unknown. The sample belongs to a study of T cell responses to AZD1222 COVID-19 vaccine. Overall study results and limits: Among AZD1222 vaccinees, only 5 to 7 were seropositive at baseline. Possibly, clonal diversity was underestimated; donors were largely white British and included more females. Nearly half of spike-specific TCRs reportedly target unmutated variant regions.

Clones were sequenced by immunoSEQ multiplex PCR, and TCRdb holds only the in-frame ones, with some missing. The table shows over 100,000 clones, with roughly nine tenths occurring only once. Sequencing used peripheral blood, obtained on day 0 of AZD1222 vaccination. The TCR was taken from an adult in good health.

The CDR3 loop is CACTRRPYNSPLHF. CDR3 sequence (DNA): TGTGCCTGCACTAGACGGCCATATAATTCACCCCTCCACTTT. This chain joins TRBV30 and TRBJ1-6; D not certain. This CDR3 contains 14 residues. Germline-derived CDR1 and CDR2 are GTSNPN and SVGIG (reference sequence). Trimming pared 6 bases from V and 4 bases from J, leaving 13 bases between.